What follows describes a single TCR beta chain. Profiled with immunoSEQ multiplex PCR; TCRdb holds only in-frame clones, not every one. The table has 400,000 to 500,000 clones, 70% to 90% seen once. The record originates from a study of blood T cell repertoires in COVID-19. In germline, CDR1 is SGDLS, CDR2 YYNGEE. V was clipped by 1 base and J by 0 bases; unmatched bases: 5. The length of the CDR3 is 16 residues. The rearrangement uses TRBV9 and TRBJ2-3; TRBD2 aligns across 7 bases. This TCR was sampled from a woman aged 18 to 35 who had been exposed to COVID-19. The sample comprised PBMCs or T cells enriched from blood (not recorded which). The CDR3 DNA sequence: TGTGCCAGCAGCGTACTAGCGGACGCTAGCACAGATACGCAGTATTTT. This translates into CASSVLADASTDTQYF.